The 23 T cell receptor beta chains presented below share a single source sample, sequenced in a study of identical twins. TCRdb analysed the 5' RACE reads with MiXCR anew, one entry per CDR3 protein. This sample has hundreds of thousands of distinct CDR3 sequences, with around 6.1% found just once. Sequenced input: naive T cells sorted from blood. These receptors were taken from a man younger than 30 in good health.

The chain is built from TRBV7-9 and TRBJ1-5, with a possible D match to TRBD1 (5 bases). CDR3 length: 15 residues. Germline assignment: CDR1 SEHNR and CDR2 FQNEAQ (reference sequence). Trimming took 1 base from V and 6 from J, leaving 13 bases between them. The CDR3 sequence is CASSLVPPGTQPQHF. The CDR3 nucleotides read TGTGCCAGCAGCTTAGTTCCCCCGGGGACTCAGCCCCAGCATTTT.

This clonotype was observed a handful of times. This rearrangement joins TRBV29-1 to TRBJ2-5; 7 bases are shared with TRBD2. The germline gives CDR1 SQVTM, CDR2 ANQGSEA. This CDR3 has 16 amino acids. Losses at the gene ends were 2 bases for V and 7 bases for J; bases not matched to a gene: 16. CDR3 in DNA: TGCAGCGTTGAACCGTTTCTAGCGGCCCCGATCGGGACCCAGTACTTC. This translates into CSVEPFLAAPIGTQYF.

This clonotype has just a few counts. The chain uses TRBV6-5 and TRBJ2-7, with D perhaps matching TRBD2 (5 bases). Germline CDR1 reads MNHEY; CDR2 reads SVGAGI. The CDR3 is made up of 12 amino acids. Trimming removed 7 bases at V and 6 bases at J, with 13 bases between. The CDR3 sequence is CASNNPTSEQYF. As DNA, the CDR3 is TGTGCCAGCAACAACCCCACTAGCGAGCAGTACTTC.

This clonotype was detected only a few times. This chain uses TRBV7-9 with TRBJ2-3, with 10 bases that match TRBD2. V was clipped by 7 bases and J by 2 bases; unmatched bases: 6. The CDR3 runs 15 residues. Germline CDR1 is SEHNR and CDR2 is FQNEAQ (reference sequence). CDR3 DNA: TGTGCCAGCACCTTCGGACTAGCGGACACAGATACGCAGTATTTT. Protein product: CASTFGLADTDTQYF. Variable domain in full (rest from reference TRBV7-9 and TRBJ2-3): DTGVSQNPRHKITKRGQNVTFRCDPISEHNRLYWYRQTLGQGPEFLTYFQNEAQLEKSRLLSDRFSAERPKGSFSTLEIQRTEQGDSAMYLCASTFGLADTDTQYFGPGTRLTVL.

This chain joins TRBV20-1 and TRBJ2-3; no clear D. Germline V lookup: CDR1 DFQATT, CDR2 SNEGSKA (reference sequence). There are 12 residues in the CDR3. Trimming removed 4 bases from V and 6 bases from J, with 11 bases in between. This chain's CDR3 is CSATQTGDTQYF. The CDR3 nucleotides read TGCAGTGCTACACAAACCGGGGATACGCAGTATTTT.

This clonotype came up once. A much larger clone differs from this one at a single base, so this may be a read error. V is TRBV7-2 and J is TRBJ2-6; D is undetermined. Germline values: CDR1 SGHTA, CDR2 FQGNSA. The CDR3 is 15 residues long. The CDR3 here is CDSSLKSSGANVLTF. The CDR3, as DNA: TGTGACAGCAGCTTAAAAAGCTCTGGGGCCAACGTCCTGACTTTC.

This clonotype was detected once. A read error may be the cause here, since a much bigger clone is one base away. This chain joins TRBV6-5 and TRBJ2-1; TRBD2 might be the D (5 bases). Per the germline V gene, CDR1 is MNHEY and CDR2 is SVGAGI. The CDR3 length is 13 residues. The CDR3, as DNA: TGTGCCAGCAGTTCCCCTCAAGGGAGCGAGCAGATCTTC. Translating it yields CASSSPQGSEQIF.

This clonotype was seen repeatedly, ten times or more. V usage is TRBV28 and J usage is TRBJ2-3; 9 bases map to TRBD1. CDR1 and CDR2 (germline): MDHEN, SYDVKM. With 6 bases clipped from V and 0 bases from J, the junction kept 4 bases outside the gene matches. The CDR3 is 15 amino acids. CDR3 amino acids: CASSLGTGSTDTQYF. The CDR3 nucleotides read TGTGCCAGCAGCCTGGGGACAGGGAGCACAGATACGCAGTATTTT. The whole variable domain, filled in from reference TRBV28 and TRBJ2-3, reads DVKVTQSSRYLVKRTGEKVFLECVQDMDHENMFWYRQDPGLGLRLIYFSYDVKMKEKGDIPEGYSVSREKKERFSLILESASTNQTSMYLCASSLGTGSTDTQYFGPGTRLTVL.

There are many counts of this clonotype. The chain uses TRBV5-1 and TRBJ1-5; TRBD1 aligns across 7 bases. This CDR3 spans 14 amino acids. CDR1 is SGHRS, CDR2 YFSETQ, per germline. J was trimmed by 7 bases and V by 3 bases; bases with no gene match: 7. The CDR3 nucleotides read TGCGCCAGCAGCTCGACAGGGTCCGGACAGCCCCAGCATTTT. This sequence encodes CASSSTGSGQPQHF.

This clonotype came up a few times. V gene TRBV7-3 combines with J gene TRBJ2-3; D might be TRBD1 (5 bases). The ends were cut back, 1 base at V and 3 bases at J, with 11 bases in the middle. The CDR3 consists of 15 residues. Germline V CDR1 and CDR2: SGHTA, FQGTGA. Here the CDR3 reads CASSLNAAGTDTQYF. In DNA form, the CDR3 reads TGTGCCAGCAGCTTAAACGCGGCAGGGACAGATACGCAGTATTTT. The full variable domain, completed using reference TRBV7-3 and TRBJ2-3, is GAGVSQTPSNKVTEKGKYVELRCDPISGHTALYWYRQSLGQGPEFLIYFQGTGAADDSGLPNDRFFAVRPEGSVSTLKIQRTERGDSAVYLCASSLNAAGTDTQYFGPGTRLTVL.

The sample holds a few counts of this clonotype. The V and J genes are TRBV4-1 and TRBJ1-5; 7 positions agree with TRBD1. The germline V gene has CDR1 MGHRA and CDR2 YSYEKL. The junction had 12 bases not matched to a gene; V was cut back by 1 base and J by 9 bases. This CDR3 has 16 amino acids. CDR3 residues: CASSQGGQAGLRPQHF. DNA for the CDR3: TGCGCCAGCAGCCAAGGCGGACAGGCTGGGTTGAGGCCCCAGCATTTT.

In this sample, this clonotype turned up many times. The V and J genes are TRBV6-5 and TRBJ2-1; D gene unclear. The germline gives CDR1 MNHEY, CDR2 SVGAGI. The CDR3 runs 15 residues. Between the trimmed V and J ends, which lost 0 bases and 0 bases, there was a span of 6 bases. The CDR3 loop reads CASSYSAHSYNEQFF. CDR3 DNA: TGTGCCAGCAGTTACTCGGCTCACTCCTACAATGAGCAGTTCTTC.

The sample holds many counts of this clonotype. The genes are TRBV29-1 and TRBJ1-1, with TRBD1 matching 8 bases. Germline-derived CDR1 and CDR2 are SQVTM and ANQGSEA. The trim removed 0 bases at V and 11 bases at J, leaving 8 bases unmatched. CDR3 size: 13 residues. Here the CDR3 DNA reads TGCAGCGTTGAAGACAGGGGGCGATTACCTGCTTTCTTT. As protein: CSVEDRGRLPAFF.

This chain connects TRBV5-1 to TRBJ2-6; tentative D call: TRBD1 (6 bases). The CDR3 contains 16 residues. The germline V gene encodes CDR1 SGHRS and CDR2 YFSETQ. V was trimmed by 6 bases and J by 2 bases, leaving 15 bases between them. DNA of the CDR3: TGCGCCAGCAATGGGGGCGGATTGGCTGGGGCCAACGTCCTGACTTTC. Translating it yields CASNGGGLAGANVLTF.

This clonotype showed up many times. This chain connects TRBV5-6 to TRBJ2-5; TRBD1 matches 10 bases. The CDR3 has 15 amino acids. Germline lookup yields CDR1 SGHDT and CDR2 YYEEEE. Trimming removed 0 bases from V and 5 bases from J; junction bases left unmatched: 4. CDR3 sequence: CASSLAGQGMETQYF. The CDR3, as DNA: TGTGCCAGCAGCTTGGCGGGACAGGGGATGGAGACCCAGTACTTC.

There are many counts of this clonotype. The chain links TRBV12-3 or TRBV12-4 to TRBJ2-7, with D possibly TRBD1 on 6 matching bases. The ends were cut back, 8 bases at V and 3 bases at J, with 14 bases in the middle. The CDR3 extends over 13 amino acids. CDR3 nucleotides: TGTGCCAGCCTCGCAACAGGGAACTACGAGCAGTACTTC. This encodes CASLATGNYEQYF.

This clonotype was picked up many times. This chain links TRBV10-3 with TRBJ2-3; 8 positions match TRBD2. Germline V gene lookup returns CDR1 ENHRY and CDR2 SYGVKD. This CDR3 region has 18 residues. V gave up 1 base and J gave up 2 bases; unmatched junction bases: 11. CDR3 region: CAISEFSGAHGATDTQYF. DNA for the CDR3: TGTGCCATCAGTGAGTTTAGCGGGGCCCACGGGGCCACAGATACGCAGTATTTT.

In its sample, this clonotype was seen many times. CDR3 sequence (DNA): TGTGCCAGCAGTTTGCCGGGACGGAGCTACGAGCAGTACTTC. It encodes CASSLPGRSYEQYF. The V call is TRBV28, the J call TRBJ2-7; D is tentatively TRBD1 or TRBD2 (5 bases each). Germline CDR1 and CDR2: MDHEN and SYDVKM. The CDR3 consists of 14 residues. V gave up 3 bases and J gave up 3 bases, with 12 bases separating them.

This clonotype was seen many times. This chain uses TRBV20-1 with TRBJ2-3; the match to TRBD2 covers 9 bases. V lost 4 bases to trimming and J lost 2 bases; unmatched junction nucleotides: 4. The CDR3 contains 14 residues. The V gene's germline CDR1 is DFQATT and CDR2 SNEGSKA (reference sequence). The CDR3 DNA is TGCAGTGCTACCTCTAGCGGGGTCACAGATACGCAGTATTTT. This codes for CSATSSGVTDTQYF.

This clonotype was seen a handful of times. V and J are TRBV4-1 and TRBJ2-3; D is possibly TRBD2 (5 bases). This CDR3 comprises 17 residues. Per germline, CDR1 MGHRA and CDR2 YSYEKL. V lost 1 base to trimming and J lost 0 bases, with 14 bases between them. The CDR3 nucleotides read TGCGCCAGCAGCCAAGGTTGGCGGACTGAGAGCACAGATACGCAGTATTTT. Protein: CASSQGWRTESTDTQYF.

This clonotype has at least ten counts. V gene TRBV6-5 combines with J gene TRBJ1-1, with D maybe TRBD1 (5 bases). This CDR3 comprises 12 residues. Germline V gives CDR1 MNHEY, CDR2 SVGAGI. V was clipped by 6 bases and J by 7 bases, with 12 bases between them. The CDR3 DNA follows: TGTGCCAGCAGATCTCAGGGCGTTGAAGCTTTCTTT. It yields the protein CASRSQGVEAFF.

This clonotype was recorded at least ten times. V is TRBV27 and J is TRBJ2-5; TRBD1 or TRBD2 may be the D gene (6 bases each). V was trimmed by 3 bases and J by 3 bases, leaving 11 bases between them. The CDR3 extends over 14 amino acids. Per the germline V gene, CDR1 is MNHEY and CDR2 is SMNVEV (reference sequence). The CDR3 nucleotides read TGTGCCAGCAGTTTTTGGGGGGACAAAGAGACCCAGTACTTC. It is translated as CASSFWGDKETQYF.

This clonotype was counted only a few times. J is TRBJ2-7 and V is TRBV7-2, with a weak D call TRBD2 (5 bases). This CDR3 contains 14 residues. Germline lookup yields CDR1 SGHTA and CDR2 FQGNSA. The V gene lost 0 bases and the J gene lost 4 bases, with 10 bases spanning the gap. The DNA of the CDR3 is TGTGCCAGCAGCTTAGCGCTAGCCCCGTACGAGCAGTACGTC. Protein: CASSLALAPYEQYV.